Below, 20 T cell receptor beta chains from the same sample are listed, as sequenced in a study of molecular identifiers for immune sequencing clone quantification. TCRdb reprocessed the PCR reads via MiXCR and lists one record per CDR3 protein. Of about 630,000 distinct CDR3 sequences in the sample, 25% were seen once. The sequenced sample consisted of naive CD8+ T cells from blood, with Jurkat cell RNA spiked in. Subset described: FACS-sorted CD8+CD4-CCR7+CD45RA+ naive T cells. The receptors derive from a human donor in good health. Some libraries in this study had Jurkat cell RNA spiked in.

Of note for this clonotype: It differs at one base from a far larger clone, so likely a read error. The V gene is TRBV5-1, the J gene TRBJ2-5, with D maybe TRBD1 (5 bases). This CDR3 is 14 amino acids long. Germline V gene sequence: CDR1 SGHRS, CDR2 YFSETQ. For the CDR3, the DNA is TGCGCCAGCAGCTTGGGGCAGGGCCAAGAGACCCGGTACTTC. This translates into CASSLGQGQETRYF. The full variable domain, rest sourced from reference TRBV5-1 and TRBJ2-5, is KAGVTQTPRYLIKTRGQQVTLSCSPISGHRSVSWYQQTPGQGLQFLFEYFSETQRNKGNFPGRFSGRQFSNSRSEMNVSTLELGDSALYLCASSLGQGQETRYFGPGTRLLVL.

As for this clonotype: A much more abundant neighbour one base away suggests this may be a read error. The chain is built from TRBV4-3 and TRBJ2-7; possible D gene TRBD2, 6 bases. The CDR3 covers 16 residues. CDR1 is LGHNA and CDR2 is YSLEER in the germline V gene. V lost 0 bases, J lost 5 bases, and 17 bases lay in between. This CDR3 reads CASSQDRGALGHEQYF. The CDR3 DNA reads TGCGCCAGCAGCCAAGATCGCGGGGCCCTCGGCCACGAGCAGTACTTC.

This chain links TRBV2 with TRBJ2-5, with TRBD2 matching over 12 bases. J was trimmed by 4 bases and V by 10 bases; bases with no gene match: 10. This CDR3 spans 15 amino acids. Germline V gene sequence: CDR1 SNHLY, CDR2 FYNNEI. The CDR3 nucleotides are TGTGCCAACACCCTACCGGGACTAGCGGGAGAGACCCAGTACTTC. Translating gives CANTLPGLAGETQYF.

The rearrangement uses TRBV12-3 or TRBV12-4 and TRBJ1-3; no reliable D call. V lost 6 bases and J lost 4, with 19 bases in between. The CDR3 runs to 16 residues. The CDR3 nucleotides are TGTGCCAGCAGCCCCTCCGACCTCATCTCGGGAAACACCATATATTTT. It specifies CASSPSDLISGNTIYF.

CDR3 bases: TGTGCCAGCAGCTTAGATCCAGCCCCGGGACTGACAACAGATACGCAGTATTTT. This codes for CASSLDPAPGLTTDTQYF. This chain links TRBV11-2 with TRBJ2-3; weak D call: TRBD2 (6 bases). V was cut by 0 bases and J by 3 bases, with 19 bases left in between. CDR1 SGHAT and CDR2 FQNNGV come from the germline V gene. The CDR3 has 18 residues.

This clonotype appeared many times. The V gene is TRBV28, the J gene TRBJ2-3; no firm D call. Trimming pared 6 bases from V and 3 bases from J, leaving 19 bases between. The length of the CDR3 is 16 residues. Germline V gives CDR1 MDHEN, CDR2 SYDVKM. CDR3 region: CASSSRTSEWTDTQYF. DNA of the CDR3: TGTGCCAGCAGCTCCCGCACCAGCGAATGGACAGATACGCAGTATTTT.

The chain has TRBV7-2 and TRBJ2-2; D is perhaps TRBD2 (6 bases). Germline CDR1 is SGHTA and CDR2 is FQGNSA. The CDR3 has 16 residues. Trimming took 1 base from V and 4 from J, leaving 13 bases between them. CDR3 residues: CASSLGRAWITGELFF. In DNA form, the CDR3 reads TGTGCCAGCAGCTTAGGGAGGGCTTGGATCACCGGGGAGCTGTTTTTT.

In this sample, this clonotype turned up many times. The chain uses TRBV4-3 and TRBJ2-6; the D is unclear. The CDR3 is made up of 16 amino acids. Germline V CDR1 and CDR2: LGHNA, YSLEER. The germline V and J ends were trimmed by 4 bases and 0 bases, with 10 bases remaining between them. CDR3 amino acids: CASSLGTDSGANVLTF. The CDR3 region has the DNA TGCGCCAGCAGCCTAGGTACGGACTCTGGGGCCAACGTCCTGACTTTC.

This sequence joins TRBV7-2 and TRBJ2-1; tentative D call: TRBD1 (5 bases). Trimming left V 4 bases short and J 0 bases short, with 10 bases between. CDR3 length equals 15 residues. Germline V CDR1 and CDR2: SGHTA, FQGNSA. CDR3 coding DNA: TGTGCCAGCAGCTCAGGGTATAGCTCCTACAATGAGCAGTTCTTC. This gives the protein CASSSGYSSYNEQFF.

The chain joins TRBV3-1 to TRBJ2-7; D perhaps matches TRBD1 (6 bases). The CDR3 is 14 amino acids. The V end was cut by 3 bases, the J end by 3 bases, with 12 bases between. Germline CDR1 reads LGHDT; CDR2 reads YNNKEL (reference sequence). This CDR3 reads CASSHYGTLYEQYF. The CDR3 DNA is TGTGCCAGCAGCCATTATGGGACACTCTACGAGCAGTACTTC.

The CDR3 DNA follows: TGTGCCAGCAGCTCCTACCCCCCCGGGGACAGCCAAGAGACCCAGTACTTC. It encodes CASSSYPPGDSQETQYF. The V gene is TRBV7-6, the J gene TRBJ2-5; 7 bases are a match to TRBD1. V trimming: 4 bases; J trimming: 1 base; junction bases outside the gene matches: 12. This CDR3 has 17 amino acids. Germline values: CDR1 SGHVS, CDR2 FNYEAQ.

The table lists this clonotype with a count of one. The V gene is TRBV7-2, the J gene TRBJ2-3; 11 bases line up with TRBD2. CDR3 size: 18 residues. Germline V gives CDR1 SGHTA, CDR2 FQGNSA. With 4 bases clipped from V and 12 bases from J, the junction kept 21 bases outside the gene matches. CDR3 DNA sequence: TGTGCCAGCAGCTCGCTGACTAGCGGGGCGGGGAGAATAGATAATCAGTATTTT. Its translation: CASSSLTSGAGRIDNQYF. Based on the CDR3 plus reference TRBV7-2 and TRBJ2-3, the full variable domain is GAGVSQSPSNKVTEKGKDVELRCDPISGHTALYWYRQSLGQGLEFLIYFQGNSAPDKSGLPSDRFSAERTGGSVSTLTIQRTQQEDSAVYLCASSSLTSGAGRIDNQYFGPGTRLTVL.

The table lists this clonotype with many counts. This sequence joins TRBV9 and TRBJ2-5; no firm D call. The CDR3 runs 13 residues. V lost 2 bases and J lost 2, with 7 bases in between. The germline V gene encodes CDR1 SGDLS and CDR2 YYNGEE. As DNA, the CDR3 is TGTGCCAGCAGCGTTTATGATCAAGAGACCCAGTACTTC. Translated: CASSVYDQETQYF.

The table lists this clonotype with a few counts. The V call is TRBV13, the J call TRBJ1-2, with D possibly being TRBD1 (6 bases). The V end lost 4 bases, the J end lost 3 bases, and 12 bases lay between the germline ends. Germline lookup yields CDR1 PRHDT and CDR2 FYEKMQ (reference sequence). The CDR3 loop spans 14 amino acids. The DNA for the CDR3 is TGTGCCAGCAGCTCCAAACAGGGAGACTATGGCTACACCTTC. It translates to CASSSKQGDYGYTF.

This clonotype was observed at least ten times. The gene calls are TRBV28 and TRBJ2-5, with D perhaps matching TRBD1 (5 bases). From germline, CDR1 is MDHEN and CDR2 SYDVKM. CDR3 size: 15 residues. The ends were cut back, 3 bases at V and 2 bases at J, with 13 bases in the middle. CDR3 sequence reads: CASSFRGVLQETQYF. The CDR3 DNA reads as TGTGCCAGCAGTTTTAGGGGCGTCCTGCAAGAGACCCAGTACTTC.

A note on this clonotype: Possible read error: a much larger clone is one base away. The CDR3 DNA reads TGCAGCGTTGGGGGGCAGGGGGCGACCTACGAGCAGTACTTC. Amino acid sequence: CSVGGQGATYEQYF. The chain joins TRBV29-1 to TRBJ2-7, with 8 positions matching TRBD1. This CDR3 is built from 14 residues. Germline CDR1 SQVTM, CDR2 ANQGSEA. V was pared by 4 bases and J by 2 bases, with 7 bases of the junction left unmatched.

On this clonotype: One end of the junction fails to match germline, which may point to a read error. V gene TRBV27 combines with J gene TRBJ2-7; 9 nucleotides agree with TRBD2. Germline CDR1 reads MNHEY; CDR2 reads SMNVEV (reference sequence). There are 15 residues in the CDR3. CDR3 sequence reads: CAISFSASGTYEQYF. DNA of the CDR3: TGTGCCATCAGTTTTTCGGCTAGCGGGACCTACGAGCAGTACTTC.

Note on this clonotype: A much more abundant neighbour one base away suggests this may be a read error. J is TRBJ2-5 and V is TRBV12-3 or TRBV12-4; D may be TRBD2 (5 bases). Trimming pared 6 bases from V and 0 bases from J, leaving 17 bases between. The CDR3 is made up of 16 amino acids. The CDR3 nucleotides read TGTGCCAGCAGCCATTATGGGGAGCTGCACCAAGAGACCCAGTACTTC. This gives the protein CASSHYGELHQETQYF.

This clonotype appeared many times. J is TRBJ2-1 and V is TRBV11-2; D not certain. V lost 1 base, J lost 8 bases, and 3 bases lay in between. The CDR3 runs 11 residues. CDR1 and CDR2 from the germline V gene are SGHAT and FQNNGV. The CDR3 coding sequence is TGTGCCAGCAGCTTAGTTTATGAGCAGTTCTTC. This encodes CASSLVYEQFF.

The chain joins TRBV5-6 to TRBJ1-1; tentative D call: TRBD1 (5 bases). The CDR3 sequence is 15 residues long. Deletions cut 4 bases from V and 6 bases from J, with 19 bases between. From germline, CDR1 is SGHDT and CDR2 YYEEEE. CDR3 loop: CASSDGAFMGAEAFF. The CDR3 DNA is TGTGCCAGCAGCGACGGGGCTTTCATGGGGGCTGAAGCTTTCTTT.